One and the same sample provided the 7 T cell receptor beta chains below, sequenced in a study of Ad26.COV2.S vaccination and SARS-CoV-2 variants. The treatment denotes: about 20 received Ad26.COV2.S at low or high dose, single or two shots; roughly five received placebo; per-sample allocation not given. Collection of samples fell on day 63 after the first vaccine or placebo injection. Clones were read by immunoSEQ multiplex PCR, and TCRdb kept only the in-frame ones, dropping some. The sample lists 500,000 or so clones; 85% to 90% were seen once. Material: peripheral blood, obtained in a trial of Ad26.COV2.S vaccine versus placebo. The receptors were sampled from a person between 18 and 59 years old who received the Ad26.COV2.S COVID-19 vaccine or a placebo.

V gene TRBV27 combines with J gene TRBJ2-1, with 12 positions matching TRBD2. The V and J ends lost 4 bases and 8 bases, in that order; junction bases with no gene match: 15. CDR1 MNHEY and CDR2 SMNVEV come from the germline V gene (reference sequence). CDR3 length equals 18 residues. The CDR3 protein is CASSSLWLAGGLLDEQFF. DNA for the CDR3: TGTGCCAGCAGTTCCCTCTGGCTAGCGGGGGGGTTGTTAGATGAGCAGTTCTTC.

The chain recombines TRBV10-3 with TRBJ2-6; D is undetermined. V dropped 0 bases and J dropped 0 bases, with 9 bases sitting between them. The CDR3 spans 17 residues. Germline-derived CDR1 and CDR2 are ENHRY and SYGVKD. CDR3 region: CAISESPYTSGANVLTF. CDR3 DNA: TGTGCCATCAGTGAGTCACCTTACACCTCTGGGGCCAACGTCCTGACTTTC.

V gene TRBV27 combines with J gene TRBJ1-1; 9 nucleotides line up with TRBD1. The germline V gene has CDR1 MNHEY and CDR2 SMNVEV (reference sequence). The CDR3 sequence is 15 residues long. V lost 3 bases, J lost 1 base, and 3 bases stayed unmatched. In nucleotides, the CDR3 is TGTGCCAGCAGTTTCCGGGGACAGGGGAACACTGAAGCTTTCTTT. Amino acid sequence: CASSFRGQGNTEAFF.

This rearrangement joins TRBV5-1 to TRBJ1-6, with 8 bases that match TRBD1. CDR3 length: 14 amino acids. V shed 0 bases and J 10 bases; nucleotides not matched to a gene: 3. Germline V gene sequence: CDR1 SGHRS, CDR2 YFSETQ. CDR3 bases: TGCGCCAGCAGCTTGGGACAGGGGTCCTCACCCCTCCACTTT. This codes for CASSLGQGSSPLHF.

The gene calls are TRBV5-1 and TRBJ2-1, with a weak D call TRBD2 (5 bases). V was trimmed by 1 base and J by 4 bases, leaving 12 bases between them. Germline lookup yields CDR1 SGHRS and CDR2 YFSETQ. The CDR3 is made up of 15 amino acids. This CDR3 reads CASSLILGRYNEQFF. The CDR3 region has the DNA TGCGCCAGCAGCTTGATCCTGGGGAGATACAATGAGCAGTTCTTC.

The CDR3 spells CASSLGGAGGLYEQYF. The CDR3 nucleotides are TGTGCCAGCAGCCTCGGTGGGGCAGGGGGTTTGTACGAGCAGTACTTC. The chain has TRBV5-4 and TRBJ2-7; 7 bases match TRBD1. CDR3 size: 16 residues. Unmatched junction bases numbered 14, after V lost 4 bases and J lost 4 bases. Germline lookup yields CDR1 SGHNT and CDR2 YYREEE (reference sequence).

The rearrangement uses TRBV2 and TRBJ2-5; tentative D call: TRBD1 (6 bases). Germline V gene data show CDR1 as SNHLY and CDR2 as FYNNEI. This CDR3 is 12 amino acids long. V lost 6 bases and J lost 3, with 8 bases in between. The CDR3 spells CASSYREETQYF. CDR3 sequence (DNA): TGTGCCAGCAGCTACAGGGAAGAGACCCAGTACTTC. The whole variable domain, filled in from reference TRBV2 and TRBJ2-5, reads EPEVTQTPSHQVTQMGQEVILRCVPISNHLYFYWYRQILGQKVEFLVSFYNNEISEKSEIFDDQFSVERPDGSNFTLKIRSTKLEDSAMYFCASSYREETQYFGPGTRLLVL.